Listed below are T cell receptor beta chains from one sample, sequenced in a study of blood T cell repertoires in COVID-19. TCRdb keeps only in-frame clones here, not all; method: immunoSEQ multiplex PCR. The sample lists 200,000 to 300,000 clones, around 87% occurring once. Sequenced sample: peripheral blood. The receptors derive from a woman between 55 and 75 years old with COVID-19, enrolled during active disease. CDR3s include the opening cysteine and the closing phenylalanine or tryptophan. Fields, in order: clone size, D gene, V gene, J gene, CDR3 protein, CDR3 DNA. A D gene is named only where the DNA matches it firmly. Expanded clones are given a class, and other clones once, few, many or no size at all.

NA	NA	TRBV28	TRBJ2-3	CASSLYSGAGMSDTQYF	TGTGCCAGCAGTTTATACTCTGGGGCAGGGATGTCAGATACGCAGTATTTT
NA	TRBD1	TRBV24-1	TRBJ1-1	CATSDHRGTEAFF	TGTGCCACCAGTGATCACAGGGGGACTGAAGCTTTCTTT
few	NA	TRBV6-2/TRBV6-3	TRBJ2-7	CASSYSRLEQYF	TGTGCCAGCAGTTACTCCCGTCTTGAGCAGTACTTC
NA	NA	TRBV6-6	TRBJ1-5	CASSPGAHPDSNQPQHF	TGTGCCAGCAGTCCTGGGGCCCATCCAGATAGCAATCAGCCCCAGCATTTT
NA	TRBD1	TRBV5-4	TRBJ2-5	CASSQGVSETQYF	TGTGCCAGCAGCCAGGGGGTTTCGGAGACCCAGTACTTC
NA	TRBD1	TRBV27	TRBJ2-7	CASSLGQGAYEQYF	TGTGCCAGCAGCCTAGGACAGGGGGCCTACGAGCAGTACTTC
NA	NA	TRBV30	TRBJ2-1	CAWMGDSSVPFYLNNEQFF	TGTGCCTGGATGGGGGACTCTAGCGTTCCCTTTTACCTGAACAATGAGCAGTTCTTC
NA	TRBD1	TRBV28	TRBJ1-1	CASSSGGEGDTEAFF	TGTGCCAGCAGTTCAGGGGGCGAAGGAGACACTGAAGCTTTCTTT
NA	NA	TRBV30	TRBJ2-6	CAWSVTGNAGANVLTF	TGTGCCTGGAGTGTAACAGGGAACGCTGGGGCCAACGTCCTGACTTTC
NA	TRBD1	TRBV20-1	TRBJ1-5	CSASRGTVSQPQHF	TGCAGTGCTAGTAGGGGGACAGTTTCTCAGCCCCAGCATTTT
NA	NA	TRBV3-1/TRBV3-2	TRBJ1-3	CASSLRLGGISGNTIYF	TGTGCCAGCAGCCTAAGGTTGGGGGGGATCTCTGGAAACACCATATATTTT
NA	TRBD2	TRBV7-2	TRBJ2-1	CASSLSLADYNEQFF	TGTGCCAGCAGCTTATCTCTAGCGGACTACAATGAGCAGTTCTTC
NA	TRBD2	TRBV2	TRBJ2-2	CASSGRGLAGAGELFF	TGTGCCAGCAGTGGACGAGGGCTAGCGGGAGCTGGGGAGCTGTTTTTT
NA	TRBD2	TRBV5-4	TRBJ2-1	CASRPGLGAYNEQFF	TGTGCCAGCAGACCGGGACTAGGAGCCTACAATGAGCAGTTCTTC
NA	NA	TRBV6-1	TRBJ1-2	CASSEAFNNYGYTF	TGTGCCAGCAGTGAAGCCTTTAATAACTATGGCTACACCTTC
NA	NA	TRBV5-4	TRBJ2-7	CASSMDQNSYEQYF	TGTGCCAGCAGCATGGACCAGAACTCCTACGAGCAGTACTTC
NA	TRBD1	TRBV7-9	TRBJ1-2	CASSLWGQGYGYTF	TGTGCCAGCAGTCTCTGGGGACAGGGCTATGGCTACACCTTC
NA	NA	TRBV7-9	TRBJ1-3	CASSLGRQHSGNTIYF	TGTGCCAGCAGCTTAGGGAGACAGCACTCTGGAAACACCATATATTTT
NA	NA	TRBV9	TRBJ1-2	CASSVDSSANYGYTF	TGTGCCAGCAGCGTCGACTCCTCGGCTAACTATGGCTACACCTTC
NA	NA	TRBV27	TRBJ2-2	CASSFKGTRGGELFF	TGTGCCAGCAGTTTTAAGGGCACCCGGGGGGGGGAGCTGTTTTTT
NA	NA	TRBV20-1	TRBJ2-5	CSAMAGETQYF	TGCAGTGCTATGGCGGGGGAGACCCAGTACTTC
NA	NA	TRBV20-1	TRBJ1-1	CSASRGGEAFF	TGCAGTGCTTCAAGGGGGGGCGAAGCTTTCTTT
NA	NA	TRBV7-3	TRBJ2-1	CASSQGRGKGNEQFF	TGTGCCAGCAGCCAGGGCAGGGGCAAGGGGAATGAGCAGTTCTTC
NA	TRBD1	TRBV5-1	TRBJ1-2	CASSFISGGYGYTF	TGCGCCAGCAGCTTTATTTCAGGGGGCTATGGCTACACCTTC
NA	TRBD1	TRBV13	TRBJ2-7	CASSLDQGAHEQYF	TGTGCCAGCAGCTTAGACCAGGGGGCTCACGAGCAGTACTTC
few	TRBD2	TRBV28	TRBJ2-1	CASSTASGGGKSEQFF	TGTGCCAGCAGTACAGCCTCCGGGGGGGGTAAGTCTGAGCAGTTCTTC
NA	TRBD2	TRBV3-1/TRBV3-2	TRBJ2-2	CASSLRLAGEAGELFF	TGTGCCAGCAGCCTTAGACTAGCGGGAGAGGCCGGGGAGCTGTTTTTT
NA	NA	TRBV28	TRBJ1-6	CASSRTPYNSPLHF	TGTGCCAGCAGTCGTACACCATATAATTCACCCCTCCACTTT
NA	NA	TRBV6-5	TRBJ2-3	CASTKTDTQYF	TGTGCCAGCACCAAAACAGATACGCAGTATTTT
once	NA	TRBV7-2	TRBJ2-7	CASSPQVAGLTYEQYF	TGTGCCAGCAGCCCACAAGTCGCCGGGTTGACCTACGAGCAGTACTTC
once	NA	TRBV5-6	TRBJ2-1	CASSYLGHNEQFF	TGTGCCAGCAGCTACCTGGGGCACAATGAGCAGTTCTTC
NA	NA	TRBV5-1	TRBJ1-5	CASSLGGGSQPQHF	TGCGCCAGCAGCTTGGGTGGGGGGAGTCAGCCCCAGCATTTT
NA	TRBD1	TRBV19	TRBJ2-7	CASSIGVGQGSYEQYF	TGTGCCAGTAGTATAGGCGTGGGACAGGGGAGCTACGAGCAGTACTTC
NA	NA	TRBV5-1	TRBJ1-1	CASSPGLLSTEAFF	TGCGCCAGCAGCCCCGGACTGTTGTCTACTGAAGCTTTCTTT
once	TRBD2	TRBV5-4	TRBJ2-1	CASSPPGREGPEQFF	TGTGCCAGCAGCCCGCCGGGGCGGGAGGGCCCTGAGCAGTTCTTC
NA	TRBD2	TRBV28	TRBJ2-4	CASSLATSGRAMDGNIQYF	TGTGCCAGCAGTTTAGCGACTAGCGGGAGGGCCATGGACGGAAACATTCAGTACTTC
NA	NA	TRBV11-3	TRBJ2-1	CASSLDLAGGREQFF	TGTGCCAGCAGCTTAGATCTAGCCGGGGGGCGGGAGCAGTTCTTC
NA	TRBD1	TRBV7-6	TRBJ1-1	CASSFGPPGQLNTEAFF	TGTGCCAGCAGCTTTGGTCCTCCGGGACAGTTGAACACTGAAGCTTTCTTT
NA	TRBD1	TRBV27	TRBJ1-6	CASSSGTGGLGSPLHF	TGTGCCAGCAGTTCTGGGACAGGGGGACTGGGTTCACCCCTCCACTTT
NA	TRBD1	TRBV6-5	TRBJ1-2	CASTGTGGNYGYTF	TGTGCCAGCACAGGGACAGGGGGTAACTATGGCTACACCTTC
NA	NA	TRBV3-1/TRBV3-2	TRBJ1-5	CASSQGGSQHF	TGTGCCAGCAGCCAGGGCGGGTCCCAGCATTTT